Listed below are T cell receptor beta chains from one sample, sequenced in a study of shared clonotypes between healthy human individuals. The data were produced by immunoSEQ multiplex PCR, yet TCRdb's version contains in-frame clones alone and is incomplete. The sample holds about 1 million clones; around 74% are singletons and the top ten take around 1.5%. The sample consisted of memory CD4+ T cells sorted from blood. Receptors were obtained from a young man in good health. CDR3s include the opening cysteine and the closing phenylalanine or tryptophan. The D gene is left open where the match is weak. The listing skips clone size in some rows; elsewhere it reads once, few, many or a size class.

j_call d_call clone_size v_call cdr3_aa cdr3_nt
TRBJ1-2 NA NA TRBV9 CASSPTGIYGYTF TGTGCCAGCAGCCCCACAGGAATCTATGGCTACACCTTC
TRBJ1-1 NA NA TRBV28 CASSLGWGGTEAFF TGTGCCAGCAGTTTAGGTTGGGGGGGGACTGAAGCTTTCTTT
TRBJ2-5 NA NA TRBV11-2 CASSPGGRGGIKETQYF TGTGCCAGCAGCCCAGGGGGCCGCGGGGGAATCAAAGAGACCCAGTACTTC
TRBJ1-2 NA few TRBV9 CASSVDRNYGYTF TGTGCCAGCAGCGTAGACAGAAACTATGGCTACACCTTC
TRBJ1-4 NA few TRBV2 CASSEAYGAANEKLFF TGTGCCAGCAGTGAAGCGTACGGGGCGGCTAATGAAAAACTGTTTTTT
TRBJ2-1 NA once TRBV7-8 CASSQKRVSSYNEQFF TGTGCCAGCAGCCAAAAGCGGGTGAGCTCCTACAATGAGCAGTTCTTC
TRBJ1-1 NA few TRBV27 CASSFLGTEAFF TGTGCCAGCAGTTTTTTAGGCACTGAAGCTTTCTTT
TRBJ1-1 NA NA TRBV2 CASSESRDRAFF TGTGCCAGCAGTGAATCGCGAGATAGAGCTTTCTTT
TRBJ1-3 NA NA TRBV30 CAWSAGALGNTIYF TGTGCCTGGAGTGCCGGGGCCTTGGGTAACACCATATATTTT
TRBJ2-4 NA NA TRBV9 CASSVEQGNIQYF TGTGCCAGCAGCGTAGAGCAGGGTAACATTCAGTACTTC
TRBJ1-6 NA NA TRBV7-2 CASSLPPQDMPLHF TGTGCCAGCAGCTTACCCCCGCAGGATATGCCCCTCCACTTT
TRBJ2-1 TRBD2 NA TRBV4-3 CASSQLRTSGSEQFF TGCGCCAGCAGCCAACTCCGGACTAGCGGGAGTGAGCAGTTCTTC
TRBJ1-4 NA NA TRBV29-1 CSVVQGFNEKLFF TGCAGCGTTGTCCAGGGGTTTAATGAAAAACTGTTTTTT
TRBJ2-1 NA NA TRBV7-2 CASSLEGSGAYNEQFF TGTGCCAGCAGCTTAGAAGGCAGTGGGGCCTACAATGAGCAGTTCTTC
TRBJ2-2 NA NA TRBV19 CASRSQGAAGELFF TGTGCCAGTAGGAGTCAGGGAGCGGCCGGGGAGCTGTTTTTT
TRBJ2-5 NA NA TRBV29-1 CSVSGTQETQYF TGCAGCGTTTCTGGAACCCAAGAGACCCAGTACTTC
TRBJ1-6 NA NA TRBV6-6 CASRSDGGSSPLHF TGTGCCAGCAGGTCCGATGGGGGTTCTTCACCCCTCCACTTT
TRBJ1-1 NA few TRBV14 CASSPNAGRMNTEAFF TGTGCCAGCAGCCCAAACGCGGGGAGGATGAACACTGAAGCTTTCTTT
TRBJ1-5 NA NA TRBV27 CASSHGGSEPQHF TGTGCCAGCAGCCATGGGGGCTCGGAGCCCCAGCATTTT
TRBJ1-5 NA NA TRBV28 CASSNPGGYQPQHF TGTGCCAGCAGTAATCCCGGGGGATATCAGCCCCAGCATTTT
TRBJ2-5 TRBD1 NA TRBV5-5 CASSRLGTGETQYF TGTGCCAGCAGCCGATTGGGGACAGGGGAGACCCAGTACTTC
TRBJ2-2 TRBD2 NA TRBV6-5 CASSLGGTGELFF TGTGCCAGCAGCCTCGGGGGGACCGGGGAGCTGTTTTTT
TRBJ2-3 TRBD2 NA TRBV9 CASSVGSGGSDTQYF TGTGCCAGCAGCGTAGGTAGCGGGGGCTCAGATACGCAGTATTTT
TRBJ2-7 TRBD1 once TRBV11-2 CASSPGQGYYEQYF TGTGCCAGCAGCCCAGGACAGGGATACTACGAGCAGTACTTC
TRBJ1-2 NA NA TRBV27 CASSFSGQSLQGGYTF TGTGCCAGCAGTTTTTCCGGACAGAGTCTTCAAGGAGGCTACACCTTC
TRBJ2-5 TRBD2 NA TRBV6-1 CASSDLSGVRETQYF TGTGCCAGCAGTGACCTCAGCGGGGTACGGGAGACCCAGTACTTC
TRBJ1-5 NA NA TRBV11-2 CASSLTAGLNQPQHF TGTGCCAGCAGCTTAACGGCAGGGCTAAATCAGCCCCAGCATTTT
TRBJ2-3 TRBD1 NA TRBV28 CASGGQGPTDTQYF TGTGCCAGCGGTGGACAGGGACCCACAGATACGCAGTATTTT
TRBJ2-2 NA few TRBV5-1 CASSFNTGELFF TGCGCCAGCAGCTTCAACACCGGGGAGCTGTTTTTT
TRBJ2-5 TRBD1 NA TRBV7-2 CASSSNRGQETQYF TGTGCCAGCAGCTCTAACAGGGGGCAAGAGACCCAGTACTTC
TRBJ2-3 NA NA TRBV2 CASRPGQVTDTQYF TGTGCCAGCCGGCCGGGTCAAGTAACAGATACGCAGTATTTT
TRBJ1-6 TRBD1 few TRBV19 CASSIARDRNSPLHF TGTGCCAGTAGTATAGCGCGGGACAGGAATTCACCCCTCCACTTT